This T cell receptor (beta chain) was found in a study of blood T cell repertoires in COVID-19. This clone was detected only a few times. CDR1 is SGDLS, CDR2 YYNGEE, per germline. Trimming pared 4 bases from V and 8 bases from J, leaving 27 bases between. This CDR3 is 17 amino acids long. The assay was immunoSEQ multiplex PCR, and TCRdb's table has in-frame clones only and misses some. The sample lists 95,000 to 100,000 clones, more than 70% occurring once. The sequenced material came from peripheral blood. This TCR was recovered from a woman younger than 45 with acute or convalescent COVID-19. The rearrangement uses TRBV9 and TRBJ1-2; the D gene is possibly TRBD1 (5 bases). CDR3: CASSQPAQVLDWEGYTF. CDR3 sequence (DNA): TGTGCCAGCAGCCAGCCTGCACAGGTCCTCGACTGGGAAGGCTACACCTTC.